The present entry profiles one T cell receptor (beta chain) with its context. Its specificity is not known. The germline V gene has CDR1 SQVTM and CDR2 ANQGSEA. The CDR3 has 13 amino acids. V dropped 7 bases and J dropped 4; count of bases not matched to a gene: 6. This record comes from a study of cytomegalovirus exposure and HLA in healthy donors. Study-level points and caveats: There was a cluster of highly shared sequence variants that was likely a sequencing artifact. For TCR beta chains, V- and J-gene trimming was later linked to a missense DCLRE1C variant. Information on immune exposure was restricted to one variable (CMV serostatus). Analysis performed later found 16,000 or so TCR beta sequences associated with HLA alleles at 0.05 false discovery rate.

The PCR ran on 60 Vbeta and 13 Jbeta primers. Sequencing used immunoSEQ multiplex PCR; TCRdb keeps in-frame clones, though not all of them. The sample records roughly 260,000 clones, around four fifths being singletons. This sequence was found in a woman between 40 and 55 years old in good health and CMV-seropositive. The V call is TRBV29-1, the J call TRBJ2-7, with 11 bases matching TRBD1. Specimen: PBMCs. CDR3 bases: TGCAGCGCCGGGACAGGGGGGACGTACGAGCAGTACTTC. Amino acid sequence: CSAGTGGTYEQYF.